The TCR beta chain under discussion was sequenced for a study of blood T cell repertoires in COVID-19. About the research overall: Acute-phase and convalescent COVID-19 samples originated in the United States, Italy and Spain. T cells, B-cell-depleted T cells, or PBMCs provided the cDNA or gDNA that served as material.

The V gene's germline CDR1 is MNHEY and CDR2 SVGEGT. V lost 4 bases to trimming and J lost 6 bases; unmatched junction nucleotides: 13. The CDR3 is made up of 17 amino acids. In the authors' workflow: Estimates of nucleated cell counts were drawn from the amplification of reference gene primers. Libraries were prepared by immunoSEQ multiplex PCR; TCRdb keeps only in-frame clonotypes and omits some of them. D and trimming come from the DNA, and the V and J calls and clone size come from that table. Of some 150,000 clones in the sample, roughly nine tenths were seen once. Sequencing used peripheral blood. The V gene is TRBV6-2 or TRBV6-3, the J gene TRBJ2-5; 11 positions agree with TRBD2. The sequence came from a man aged 50-60 years with acute or convalescent COVID-19. The DNA for the CDR3 is TGTGCCAGCAGTTCTCCTAGCGGGGGGCTCTACAAGAAGACCCAGTACTTC. Translating gives CASSSPSGGLYKKTQYF.